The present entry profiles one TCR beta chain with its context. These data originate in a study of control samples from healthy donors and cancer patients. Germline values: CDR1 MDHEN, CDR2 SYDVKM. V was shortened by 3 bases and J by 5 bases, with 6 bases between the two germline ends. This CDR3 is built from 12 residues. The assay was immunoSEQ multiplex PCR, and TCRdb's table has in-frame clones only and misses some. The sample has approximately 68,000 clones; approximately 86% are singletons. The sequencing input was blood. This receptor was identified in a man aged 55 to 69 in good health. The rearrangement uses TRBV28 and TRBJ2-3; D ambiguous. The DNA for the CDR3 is TGTGCCAGCAGTTTCGCCCGAGATACGCAGTATTTT. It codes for CASSFARDTQYF.